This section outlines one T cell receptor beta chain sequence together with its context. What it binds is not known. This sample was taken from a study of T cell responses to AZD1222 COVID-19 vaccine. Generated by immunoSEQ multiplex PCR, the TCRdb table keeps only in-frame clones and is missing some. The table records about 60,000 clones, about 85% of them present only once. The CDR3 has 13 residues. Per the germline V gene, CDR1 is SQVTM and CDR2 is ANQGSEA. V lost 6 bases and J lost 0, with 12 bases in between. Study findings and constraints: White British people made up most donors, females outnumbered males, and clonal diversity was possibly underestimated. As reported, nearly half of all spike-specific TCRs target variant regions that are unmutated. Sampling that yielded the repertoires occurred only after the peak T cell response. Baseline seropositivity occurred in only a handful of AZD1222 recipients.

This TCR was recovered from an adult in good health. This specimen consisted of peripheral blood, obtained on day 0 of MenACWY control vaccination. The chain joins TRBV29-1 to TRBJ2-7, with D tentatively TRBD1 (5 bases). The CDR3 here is CSVLTDSSYEQYF. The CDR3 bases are TGCAGCGTCCTGACAGATAGCTCCTACGAGCAGTACTTC.